This TCR beta chain comes out of a study of T cell responses to AZD1222 COVID-19 vaccine. As regards this clone: What it binds is not known.

Notes on the study in general: The span of vaccine-associated CD4 TCRs extended across spike, with dominance at 160-218 and 743-854.

Profiling relied on immunoSEQ multiplex PCR, and the TCRdb table lists in-frame clones only, not all of them. The data contain about 130,000 clones, 75% to 90% of them singletons. The CDR3 spans 11 residues. Trimming stripped 7 bases from V and 15 bases from J, with 16 bases between. CDR1 is LGHDT, CDR2 YNNKEL, per germline (reference sequence). This chain uses TRBV3-1 (or the pseudogene TRBV3-2) with TRBJ2-4, with D possibly matching TRBD2 (7 bases). The origin of this receptor is an adult in good health. This specimen was peripheral blood, taken on day 0 of AZD1222 vaccination. The CDR3 region is CASTKGGVRYF. The CDR3 nucleotides are TGTGCCAGCACAAAGGGGGGGGTCCGGTACTTC.